This entry describes one T cell receptor (beta chain). These data are taken from a study of blood T cell repertoires in COVID-19. Participants spanned ages roughly 18 to 90 years and resided in about two dozen US areas. The trim removed 10 bases at V and 4 bases at J, leaving 4 bases unmatched. CDR1 and CDR2 (germline): WSHSY, SAAADI. CDR3 size: 13 residues. Data came from immunoSEQ multiplex PCR; TCRdb stores just in-frame clones and leaves some out. The data contain more than 250,000 clones, around 83% of them singletons. V and J are TRBV10-2 and TRBJ2-1, with 10 bases fitting TRBD2. The sequence came from a man in his forties who had been exposed to COVID-19. Sequencing was carried out using PBMCs or T cells enriched from blood (not recorded which). The CDR3, as DNA: TGCGCCACCGGGACTAGCGTATACAATGAGCAGTTCTTC. This encodes CATGTSVYNEQFF.